A selection of T cell receptor beta chains follows, all from one sample in a study of blood T cells in healthy people across ages. TCRdb reprocessed the 5' RACE reads with MiXCR, giving one entry per CDR3 protein. There are over 750,000 distinct CDR3 sequences in the sample; about 25% occur only once, and 9.4% lies in the top ten. This sample also appeared in a second study, on T cells of mothers and their children.

Sequenced sample: blood. All receptors come from a boy between 5 and 17 years old in good health. The CDR3 runs from the conserved cysteine through the conserved F or W. A D gene is named only where the DNA matches it firmly. Expanded clones get a size class; other rows say once, few or many, or leave the size out.

>15|TRBV5-6|TRBD1|TRBJ2-1|NA
TGTGCCAGCAGACTCGGGACAGGGGGCTTAAATGAGCAGTTCTTC
CASRLGTGGLNEQFF
>12|TRBV10-3|NA|TRBJ1-5|NA
TGTGCCATCAGTGACGGTAATCAGCCCCAGCATTTT
CAISDGNQPQHF
>16|TRBV7-2|NA|TRBJ1-3|NA
TGTGCCAGCAGCTGGGGCAGGGTACCCTCTGGAAACACCATATATTTT
CASSWGRVPSGNTIYF
>15|TRBV3-1|NA|TRBJ2-1|few
TGTGCCAGCAGCAAAACCCAACTAGGGGTAAATGAGCAGTTCTTC
CASSKTQLGVNEQFF
>16|TRBV7-9|TRBD1|TRBJ2-3|few
TGTGCCAGCAGCCCTTGGGACAGGGGGCGACCAGATACGCAGTATTTT
CASSPWDRGRPDTQYF
>12|TRBV6-2/TRBV6-3|NA|TRBJ1-1|NA
TGTGCCAGCAGAATCGGGAACACTGAAGCTTTCTTT
CASRIGNTEAFF
>14|TRBV5-1|TRBD1|TRBJ1-4|NA
TGCGCCAGCAGCACGGACAGGGAGGATGAAAAACTGTTTTTT
CASSTDREDEKLFF
>13|TRBV29-1|NA|TRBJ1-2|NA
TGCAGCGCCCAGGAGGGCTCGGGCTATGGCTACACCTTC
CSAQEGSGYGYTF
>13|TRBV7-2|NA|TRBJ1-2|NA
TGTGCCAGCAGCTTAGATACAGGGAGCGGCTACACCTTC
CASSLDTGSGYTF
>13|TRBV7-2|NA|TRBJ1-2|NA
TGTGCCAGCAGCTTAGTCACTGCTAATGGCTACACCTTC
CASSLVTANGYTF
>12|TRBV7-9|NA|TRBJ2-5|few
TGTGCCAGCAGCCGCATGATGGAGACCCAGTACTTC
CASSRMMETQYF
>13|TRBV15|TRBD2|TRBJ2-1|many
TGTGCCACACGGACTAGCGGGACCTATGAGCAGTTCTTC
CATRTSGTYEQFF
>14|TRBV6-5|NA|TRBJ2-7|NA
TGTGCCAGCAGTTACTCTGTTCGGCCCTACGAGCAGTACTTC
CASSYSVRPYEQYF
>15|TRBV7-2|TRBD2|TRBJ2-7|few
TGTGCCAGCAGTCCAACTAGCGGGAAGACCTACGAGCAGTACTTC
CASSPTSGKTYEQYF
>14|TRBV7-2|NA|TRBJ2-3|NA
TGTGCCAGCAGCTTCGATGGTTACACAGATACGCAGTATTTT
CASSFDGYTDTQYF
>16|TRBV9|NA|TRBJ2-5|NA
TGTGCCAGCAGCCCGCAGAGGGGGAGTATCTGGGAGACCCAGTACTTC
CASSPQRGSIWETQYF
>16|TRBV6-2/TRBV6-3|TRBD2|TRBJ2-3|NA
TGTGCCAGCAGCCCCGGGGTAGCGGGGTCCACAGATACGCAGTATTTT
CASSPGVAGSTDTQYF
>17|TRBV7-8|NA|TRBJ1-3|few
TGTGCCAGCAGCACGTCATCAGGGGATTCCTCTGGAAACACCACATATTTT
CASSTSSGDSSGNTTYF
>16|TRBV7-2|TRBD2|TRBJ2-5|NA
TGTGCCAGCAGCTTATCGGTTACTAGCGTTCGGGAGACCCAGTACTTC
CASSLSVTSVRETQYF
>13|TRBV4-1|NA|TRBJ2-5|few
TGTGCCAGCAGCCAAGTTATCCTGGAGACCCAGTACTTC
CASSQVILETQYF
>12|TRBV7-9|NA|TRBJ2-1|many
TGTGCCAGCAGCTTAGTCCCTAATGAGCAGTTCTTC
CASSLVPNEQFF
>15|TRBV2|NA|TRBJ1-1|few
TGTGCCAGCAGATCACGTGGGGGCGGGAACACTGAAGCTTTCTTT
CASRSRGGGNTEAFF
>14|TRBV7-3|NA|TRBJ2-7|few
TGTGCCAGCAGCTTGTCCAGAAACTCCTACGAGCAGTACTTC
CASSLSRNSYEQYF
>13|TRBV7-3|NA|TRBJ2-5|many
TGTGCCAGCAGTCTGCCCCCCCAAGAGACCCAGTACTTC
CASSLPPQETQYF
>16|TRBV6-5|TRBD2|TRBJ2-1|once
TGTGCCAGCAGTTACTCTGGGACTAGCGGGAGTCGTAAGCAGTTCTTC
CASSYSGTSGSRKQFF
>16|TRBV5-1|TRBD1|TRBJ1-1|NA
TGCGCCAGCAGCGGGAGGGACAGGGGACAAGACACTGAAGCTTTCTTT
CASSGRDRGQDTEAFF
>14|TRBV29-1|TRBD1|TRBJ2-5|NA
TGCAGCGTTGAAGAAGGGGACAGGGGAAAGACCCAGTACTTC
CSVEEGDRGKTQYF
>15|TRBV28|TRBD1|TRBJ2-1|few
TGTGCCAGCAGTCCCACAGGGGCGCTTCCCAATGAGCAGTTCTTC
CASSPTGALPNEQFF
>13|TRBV20-1|NA|TRBJ2-1|few
TGCAGTGCCGCGCGGGACTCCTACAATGAGCAGTTCTTC
CSAARDSYNEQFF
>16|TRBV5-6|TRBD2|TRBJ2-1|NA
TGTGCCAGCAGCCACGCTATAGCGGGAGAGGCGGATGAGCAGTTCTTC
CASSHAIAGEADEQFF
>14|TRBV9|NA|TRBJ2-5|few
TGTGCCAGCAGCGTAGTCGGGGGCCGGGAGACCCAGTACTTC
CASSVVGGRETQYF
>18|TRBV7-2|NA|TRBJ2-4|NA
TGTGCCAGCAGCTCGCAACCTACTACAGGGATGGCCAAAAACATTCAGTACTTC
CASSSQPTTGMAKNIQYF
>14|TRBV6-5|TRBD1|TRBJ2-3|NA
TGTGCCAGCAGTTACCGACAGGGTACAGATACGCAGTATTTT
CASSYRQGTDTQYF
>11|TRBV20-1|NA|TRBJ2-5|NA
TGCAGTGTATCAGGGCGGGCGACCCAGTACTTC
CSVSGRATQYF
>15|TRBV9|NA|TRBJ2-5|NA
TGTGCCAGCAGCGCATCTGACAGGATCCAAGAGACCCAGTACTTC
CASSASDRIQETQYF
>11|TRBV29-1|NA|TRBJ1-2|few
TGCAGCGTTGCCAGATCCTATGGCTACACCTTC
CSVARSYGYTF
>13|TRBV12-3/TRBV12-4|NA|TRBJ2-1|NA
TGTGCCAGCAGTTTAACTAGGTTGGATGAGCAGTTCTTC
CASSLTRLDEQFF
>16|TRBV5-1|TRBD1|TRBJ2-1|NA
TGCGCCAGCAGCTCTTCACAGGGGGGTGCCTACAATGAGCAGTTCTTC
CASSSSQGGAYNEQFF
>14|TRBV7-3|NA|TRBJ2-7|NA
TGTGCCAGCAGCCCTGGGGCTATGAGCCCCGAGCAGTACTTC
CASSPGAMSPEQYF
>15|TRBV7-2|TRBD2|TRBJ2-1|NA
TGTGCCAGCAGCATCACTAGCGCCGCCTACAATGAGCAGTTCTTC
CASSITSAAYNEQFF
>14|TRBV27|TRBD1|TRBJ2-7|NA
TGTGCCAGCAGTCCTTGGGACAGGGTCTACGAGCAGTACTTC
CASSPWDRVYEQYF
>16|TRBV1|NA|TRBJ1-2|few
TGCACCAGCAGCCAGAGAGAGCCAGGGAGTAACTATGGCTACACCTTC
CTSSQREPGSNYGYTF